This T cell receptor (beta chain) was sequenced for a study of blood T cell repertoires in COVID-19. V lost 3 bases and J lost 6, with 15 bases in between. Germline V gene data show CDR1 as MNHNS and CDR2 as SASEGT. The CDR3 spans 15 residues. Using immunoSEQ multiplex PCR, the repertoire was profiled, and TCRdb retains in-frame clones only, with some absent. The sample contains some 200,000 clones, approximately 80% of which appear only once. The chain uses TRBV6-1 and TRBJ1-5; a weak D match, TRBD1 (6 bases). Input material: peripheral blood. The source of this sequence is a woman in her thirties or forties with COVID-19, enrolled during active disease. CDR3 amino acids: CASSEQPGVGQPQHF. In DNA form, the CDR3 reads TGTGCCAGCAGTGAGCAACCAGGGGTAGGTCAGCCCCAGCATTTT.